The rows below give T cell receptor beta chains drawn from one sample of a study of Ad26.COV2.S vaccination and SARS-CoV-2 variants. The repertoire was sequenced with immunoSEQ multiplex PCR; TCRdb's copy has only in-frame clones and lacks some. Among more than 300,000 clones listed, around 89% were seen once. The sample in question was peripheral blood, obtained in a trial of Ad26.COV2.S vaccine versus placebo. The receptors come from a person aged 18 to 59 who received the Ad26.COV2.S COVID-19 vaccine or a placebo. Both conserved end residues are part of each CDR3. The D gene is left open where the match is weak. Rows may omit the clone size; those that give it use once, few, many or a size class.

>NA|TRBV4-2|NA|TRBJ2-1
TGTGCCAGCAGCCAAGATAGGCGCGGCAATGAGCAGTTCTTC
CASSQDRRGNEQFF
>once|TRBV30|NA|TRBJ2-5
TGTGCCTGGAGTGTAGGTATTGGGACCACAAAACCCCCCCAGTACTTC
CAWSVGIGTTKPPQYF
>NA|TRBV6-5|NA|TRBJ1-5
TGTGCCAGCAGCCGGGACGGGAGGAATCAGCCCCAGCATTTT
CASSRDGRNQPQHF
>NA|TRBV4-2|NA|TRBJ1-6
TGTGCCAGCAGCCAACAGATGGAGTCTTCACCCCTCCACTTT
CASSQQMESSPLHF
>NA|TRBV29-1|NA|TRBJ2-2
TGCAGCGTTGAAAGTCCAGGACTTGGGTTCACCGGGGAGCTGTTTTTT
CSVESPGLGFTGELFF
>NA|TRBV6-5|NA|TRBJ2-7
TGTGCCAGCACCGCTAGGTTTGACTACGAGCAGTACTTC
CASTARFDYEQYF
>NA|TRBV30|NA|TRBJ1-1
TGTGCCTGGACCTACCTACAGACCATGAACACTGAAGCTTTCTTT
CAWTYLQTMNTEAFF
>NA|TRBV19|NA|TRBJ2-7
TGTGCCAGCTCCGCGCGTTATGTGGTGCCCGCAGGGGCGAGTCAAAGCGGGTACTTC
CASSARYVVPAGASQSGYF
>NA|TRBV30|NA|TRBJ2-7
TGTGCCTGGAGTGTGCCCAGCTACAGCTCCTACGAGCAGTACTTC
CAWSVPSYSSYEQYF
>NA|TRBV30|NA|TRBJ2-5
TGTGCCTGGAGTAACTTTCCCCCGGGCCCCAAAGGGGAGACCCAGTACTTC
CAWSNFPPGPKGETQYF
>NA|TRBV30|NA|TRBJ1-5
TGTGCCTGGGGAATACAGGTCAAGACGTTCCCCCAGCATTTT
CAWGIQVKTFPQHF
>NA|TRBV3-1/TRBV3-2|TRBD2|TRBJ2-7
TGTGCCAGCAGCCTCCTAGCGGGAACCTACGAGCAGTACTTC
CASSLLAGTYEQYF
>NA|TRBV10-3|TRBD1|TRBJ1-1
TGTGCCATCAGTGAGTCCCCAGTCAGAGTTCGAGGGACAGACTTGAACACTGAAGCTTTCTTT
CAISESPVRVRGTDLNTEAFF
>NA|TRBV5-6|NA|TRBJ2-2
TGTGCCAGCAGCTATCTGACAGCCGGGGAGCTGTTTTTT
CASSYLTAGELFF
>NA|TRBV11-2|NA|TRBJ2-2
TGTGCCAGCAGCTTAGGGGCATTAAACACCGGGGAGCTGTTTTTT
CASSLGALNTGELFF
>NA|TRBV25-1|TRBD2|TRBJ2-1
TGTGCCAGCAGTCCACCTCCCGGGACTAGCGGGAGCTTTGAGCAGTTCTTC
CASSPPPGTSGSFEQFF
>once|TRBV19|NA|TRBJ1-2
TGTGCCAGTAGTAGAGGTACGGAGGGCGGCTACACCTTC
CASSRGTEGGYTF
>few|TRBV7-3|NA|TRBJ2-3
TGTGCCAGCAGCAAAACCGGAAGCACCGATACGCAGTATTTT
CASSKTGSTDTQYF